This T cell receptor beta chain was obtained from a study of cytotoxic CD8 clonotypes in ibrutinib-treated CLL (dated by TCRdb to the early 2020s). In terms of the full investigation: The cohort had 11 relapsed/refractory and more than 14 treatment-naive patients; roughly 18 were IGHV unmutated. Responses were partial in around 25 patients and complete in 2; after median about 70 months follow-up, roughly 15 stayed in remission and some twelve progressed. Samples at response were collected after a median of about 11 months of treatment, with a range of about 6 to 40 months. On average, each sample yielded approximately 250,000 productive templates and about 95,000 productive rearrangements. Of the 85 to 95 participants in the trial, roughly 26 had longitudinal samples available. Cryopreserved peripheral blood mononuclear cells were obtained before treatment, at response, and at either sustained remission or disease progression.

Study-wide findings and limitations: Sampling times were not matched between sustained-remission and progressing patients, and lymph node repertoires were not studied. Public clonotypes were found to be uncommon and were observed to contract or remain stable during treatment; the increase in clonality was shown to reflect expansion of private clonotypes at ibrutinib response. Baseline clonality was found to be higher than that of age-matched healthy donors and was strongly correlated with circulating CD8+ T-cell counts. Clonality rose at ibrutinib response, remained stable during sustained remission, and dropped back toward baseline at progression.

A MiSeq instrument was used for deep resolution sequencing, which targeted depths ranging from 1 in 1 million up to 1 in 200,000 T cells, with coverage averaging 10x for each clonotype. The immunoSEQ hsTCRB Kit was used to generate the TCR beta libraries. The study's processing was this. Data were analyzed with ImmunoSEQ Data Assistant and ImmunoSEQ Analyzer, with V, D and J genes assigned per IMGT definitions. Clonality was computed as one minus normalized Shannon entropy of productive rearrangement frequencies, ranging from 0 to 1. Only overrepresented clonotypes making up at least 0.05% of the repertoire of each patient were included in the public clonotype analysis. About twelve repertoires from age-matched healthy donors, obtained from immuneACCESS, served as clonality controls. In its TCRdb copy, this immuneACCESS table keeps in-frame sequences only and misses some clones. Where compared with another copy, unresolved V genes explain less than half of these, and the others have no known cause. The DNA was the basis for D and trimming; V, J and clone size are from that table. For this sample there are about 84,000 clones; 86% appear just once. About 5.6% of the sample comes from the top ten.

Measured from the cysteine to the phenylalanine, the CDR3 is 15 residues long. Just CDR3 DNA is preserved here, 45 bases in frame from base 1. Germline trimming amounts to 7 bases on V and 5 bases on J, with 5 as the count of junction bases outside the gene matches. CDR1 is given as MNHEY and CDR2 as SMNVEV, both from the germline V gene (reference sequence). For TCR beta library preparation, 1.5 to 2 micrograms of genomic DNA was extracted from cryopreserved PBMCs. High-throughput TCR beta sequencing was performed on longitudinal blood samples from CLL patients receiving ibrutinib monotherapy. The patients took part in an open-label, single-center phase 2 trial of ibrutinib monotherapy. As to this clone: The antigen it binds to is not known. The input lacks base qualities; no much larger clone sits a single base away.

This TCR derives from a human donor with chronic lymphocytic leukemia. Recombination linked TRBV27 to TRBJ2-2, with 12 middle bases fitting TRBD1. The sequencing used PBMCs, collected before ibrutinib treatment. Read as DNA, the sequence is TGTGCCAGCAAGGGGACAGGGGGCGCAACCGGGGAGCTGTTTTTT. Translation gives CASKGTGGATGELFF.